The TCR beta chain described here comes from a study of regulatory T cells in long-lasting Graves disease. Study overall: Graves' disease counted as persistent after over 5 years of antithyroid drugs with positive TSH receptor antibodies.

Regarding time point: persistent/refractory GD, antithyroid drugs over 5 years with positive TRAb. PBMC-derived RNA was used for the TCR library. From each patient, approximately 9 milliliters of peripheral blood was drawn and collected into an EDTA anticoagulant tube. Arm-PCR of CDR3 regions and iRepertoire HTBI primers were used to build TCR beta libraries. TCRdb passed the multiplex PCR reads through MiXCR, listing each CDR3 protein once. The data hold over 250,000 distinct CDR3 sequences, with around 21% observed a single time. CDR3 length equals 15 residues. V was cut by 10 bases and J by 3 bases, with 22 bases left in between. Looked up from germline, CDR1 is SGHTA and CDR2 is FQGTGA.

This specimen was peripheral blood mononuclear cells (PBMCs), taken when the disease was refractory, from a patient treated with antithyroid drugs. The TCR comes from a female donor with Graves disease. The V gene is TRBV7-3, the J gene TRBJ2-7; D gene ambiguous. As DNA, the CDR3 is TGTGCCAATCCTTCAACTGGCACCGACCTCTACGAGCAGTACTTC. Translating gives CANPSTGTDLYEQYF.